The sequence of this TCR beta chain was determined in a study of response to subunit inactivated influenza vaccine. TCRdb reprocessed the RT-PCR reads via MiXCR and lists one record per CDR3 protein. The data contain fewer than 600,000 distinct CDR3 sequences, less than 7.5% of them singletons. Regarding the study as a whole: The authors offered the suggestion that each seasonal influenza vaccination recruits few new T cells.

This clonotype was counted a few times. Antigen specificity is unknown. CDR3 length: 16 amino acids. Germline-derived CDR1 and CDR2 are MNHNS and SASEGT. V was pared by 5 bases and J by 2 bases, with 5 bases of the junction left unmatched. Material: PBMCs from blood, obtained around 25 months after vaccination. The chain combines TRBV6-1 with TRBJ2-7; 14 bases align to TRBD2. The sequence was collected from a man aged 45-69 years who received an inactivated influenza vaccine. CDR3 loop: CASSRTSGGRTYEQYF. DNA for the CDR3: TGTGCCAGCAGTAGGACTAGCGGGGGGCGAACCTACGAGCAGTACTTC.